The present TCR beta chain was sequenced within a study of cytomegalovirus exposure and HLA in healthy donors. Study at large: One earlier analysis, a look at roughly 180 million T cells, found some 100 million unique TCR beta sequences.

Of note for this clone: Its antigen is as yet unknown.

Germline V gene lookup returns CDR1 SGHAT and CDR2 FQNNGV. The CDR3 is 18 amino acids. The junction had 12 bases not matched to a gene; V was cut back by 0 bases and J by 5 bases. Regarding the study as a whole: A missense DCLRE1C variant was associated with V- and J-gene trimming of TCR beta chains in a later analysis, and an independent cohort replicated the association.

Researchers ran the PCR with 60 Vbeta and 13 Jbeta primers. How the authors handled the data: An analysis performed later counted 75 million to 80 million unique TCR beta chains (around 10 million of them shared). Generated by immunoSEQ multiplex PCR, the TCRdb table keeps only in-frame clones and is missing some. Clone size and the V and J calls come from that table; the DNA yielded D and trimming. The sample has approximately 74,000 clones; about four fifths are singletons. The sequenced sample was PBMCs. The TCR was taken from a woman in her twenties or thirties in good health and CMV-seronegative. This chain uses TRBV11-2 with TRBJ1-4; TRBD1 aligns across 7 bases. CDR3 amino acids: CASSLDLPGTVGNEKLFF. The CDR3 coding sequence is TGTGCCAGCAGCTTAGATCTACCGGGGACAGTTGGGAATGAAAAACTGTTTTTT.